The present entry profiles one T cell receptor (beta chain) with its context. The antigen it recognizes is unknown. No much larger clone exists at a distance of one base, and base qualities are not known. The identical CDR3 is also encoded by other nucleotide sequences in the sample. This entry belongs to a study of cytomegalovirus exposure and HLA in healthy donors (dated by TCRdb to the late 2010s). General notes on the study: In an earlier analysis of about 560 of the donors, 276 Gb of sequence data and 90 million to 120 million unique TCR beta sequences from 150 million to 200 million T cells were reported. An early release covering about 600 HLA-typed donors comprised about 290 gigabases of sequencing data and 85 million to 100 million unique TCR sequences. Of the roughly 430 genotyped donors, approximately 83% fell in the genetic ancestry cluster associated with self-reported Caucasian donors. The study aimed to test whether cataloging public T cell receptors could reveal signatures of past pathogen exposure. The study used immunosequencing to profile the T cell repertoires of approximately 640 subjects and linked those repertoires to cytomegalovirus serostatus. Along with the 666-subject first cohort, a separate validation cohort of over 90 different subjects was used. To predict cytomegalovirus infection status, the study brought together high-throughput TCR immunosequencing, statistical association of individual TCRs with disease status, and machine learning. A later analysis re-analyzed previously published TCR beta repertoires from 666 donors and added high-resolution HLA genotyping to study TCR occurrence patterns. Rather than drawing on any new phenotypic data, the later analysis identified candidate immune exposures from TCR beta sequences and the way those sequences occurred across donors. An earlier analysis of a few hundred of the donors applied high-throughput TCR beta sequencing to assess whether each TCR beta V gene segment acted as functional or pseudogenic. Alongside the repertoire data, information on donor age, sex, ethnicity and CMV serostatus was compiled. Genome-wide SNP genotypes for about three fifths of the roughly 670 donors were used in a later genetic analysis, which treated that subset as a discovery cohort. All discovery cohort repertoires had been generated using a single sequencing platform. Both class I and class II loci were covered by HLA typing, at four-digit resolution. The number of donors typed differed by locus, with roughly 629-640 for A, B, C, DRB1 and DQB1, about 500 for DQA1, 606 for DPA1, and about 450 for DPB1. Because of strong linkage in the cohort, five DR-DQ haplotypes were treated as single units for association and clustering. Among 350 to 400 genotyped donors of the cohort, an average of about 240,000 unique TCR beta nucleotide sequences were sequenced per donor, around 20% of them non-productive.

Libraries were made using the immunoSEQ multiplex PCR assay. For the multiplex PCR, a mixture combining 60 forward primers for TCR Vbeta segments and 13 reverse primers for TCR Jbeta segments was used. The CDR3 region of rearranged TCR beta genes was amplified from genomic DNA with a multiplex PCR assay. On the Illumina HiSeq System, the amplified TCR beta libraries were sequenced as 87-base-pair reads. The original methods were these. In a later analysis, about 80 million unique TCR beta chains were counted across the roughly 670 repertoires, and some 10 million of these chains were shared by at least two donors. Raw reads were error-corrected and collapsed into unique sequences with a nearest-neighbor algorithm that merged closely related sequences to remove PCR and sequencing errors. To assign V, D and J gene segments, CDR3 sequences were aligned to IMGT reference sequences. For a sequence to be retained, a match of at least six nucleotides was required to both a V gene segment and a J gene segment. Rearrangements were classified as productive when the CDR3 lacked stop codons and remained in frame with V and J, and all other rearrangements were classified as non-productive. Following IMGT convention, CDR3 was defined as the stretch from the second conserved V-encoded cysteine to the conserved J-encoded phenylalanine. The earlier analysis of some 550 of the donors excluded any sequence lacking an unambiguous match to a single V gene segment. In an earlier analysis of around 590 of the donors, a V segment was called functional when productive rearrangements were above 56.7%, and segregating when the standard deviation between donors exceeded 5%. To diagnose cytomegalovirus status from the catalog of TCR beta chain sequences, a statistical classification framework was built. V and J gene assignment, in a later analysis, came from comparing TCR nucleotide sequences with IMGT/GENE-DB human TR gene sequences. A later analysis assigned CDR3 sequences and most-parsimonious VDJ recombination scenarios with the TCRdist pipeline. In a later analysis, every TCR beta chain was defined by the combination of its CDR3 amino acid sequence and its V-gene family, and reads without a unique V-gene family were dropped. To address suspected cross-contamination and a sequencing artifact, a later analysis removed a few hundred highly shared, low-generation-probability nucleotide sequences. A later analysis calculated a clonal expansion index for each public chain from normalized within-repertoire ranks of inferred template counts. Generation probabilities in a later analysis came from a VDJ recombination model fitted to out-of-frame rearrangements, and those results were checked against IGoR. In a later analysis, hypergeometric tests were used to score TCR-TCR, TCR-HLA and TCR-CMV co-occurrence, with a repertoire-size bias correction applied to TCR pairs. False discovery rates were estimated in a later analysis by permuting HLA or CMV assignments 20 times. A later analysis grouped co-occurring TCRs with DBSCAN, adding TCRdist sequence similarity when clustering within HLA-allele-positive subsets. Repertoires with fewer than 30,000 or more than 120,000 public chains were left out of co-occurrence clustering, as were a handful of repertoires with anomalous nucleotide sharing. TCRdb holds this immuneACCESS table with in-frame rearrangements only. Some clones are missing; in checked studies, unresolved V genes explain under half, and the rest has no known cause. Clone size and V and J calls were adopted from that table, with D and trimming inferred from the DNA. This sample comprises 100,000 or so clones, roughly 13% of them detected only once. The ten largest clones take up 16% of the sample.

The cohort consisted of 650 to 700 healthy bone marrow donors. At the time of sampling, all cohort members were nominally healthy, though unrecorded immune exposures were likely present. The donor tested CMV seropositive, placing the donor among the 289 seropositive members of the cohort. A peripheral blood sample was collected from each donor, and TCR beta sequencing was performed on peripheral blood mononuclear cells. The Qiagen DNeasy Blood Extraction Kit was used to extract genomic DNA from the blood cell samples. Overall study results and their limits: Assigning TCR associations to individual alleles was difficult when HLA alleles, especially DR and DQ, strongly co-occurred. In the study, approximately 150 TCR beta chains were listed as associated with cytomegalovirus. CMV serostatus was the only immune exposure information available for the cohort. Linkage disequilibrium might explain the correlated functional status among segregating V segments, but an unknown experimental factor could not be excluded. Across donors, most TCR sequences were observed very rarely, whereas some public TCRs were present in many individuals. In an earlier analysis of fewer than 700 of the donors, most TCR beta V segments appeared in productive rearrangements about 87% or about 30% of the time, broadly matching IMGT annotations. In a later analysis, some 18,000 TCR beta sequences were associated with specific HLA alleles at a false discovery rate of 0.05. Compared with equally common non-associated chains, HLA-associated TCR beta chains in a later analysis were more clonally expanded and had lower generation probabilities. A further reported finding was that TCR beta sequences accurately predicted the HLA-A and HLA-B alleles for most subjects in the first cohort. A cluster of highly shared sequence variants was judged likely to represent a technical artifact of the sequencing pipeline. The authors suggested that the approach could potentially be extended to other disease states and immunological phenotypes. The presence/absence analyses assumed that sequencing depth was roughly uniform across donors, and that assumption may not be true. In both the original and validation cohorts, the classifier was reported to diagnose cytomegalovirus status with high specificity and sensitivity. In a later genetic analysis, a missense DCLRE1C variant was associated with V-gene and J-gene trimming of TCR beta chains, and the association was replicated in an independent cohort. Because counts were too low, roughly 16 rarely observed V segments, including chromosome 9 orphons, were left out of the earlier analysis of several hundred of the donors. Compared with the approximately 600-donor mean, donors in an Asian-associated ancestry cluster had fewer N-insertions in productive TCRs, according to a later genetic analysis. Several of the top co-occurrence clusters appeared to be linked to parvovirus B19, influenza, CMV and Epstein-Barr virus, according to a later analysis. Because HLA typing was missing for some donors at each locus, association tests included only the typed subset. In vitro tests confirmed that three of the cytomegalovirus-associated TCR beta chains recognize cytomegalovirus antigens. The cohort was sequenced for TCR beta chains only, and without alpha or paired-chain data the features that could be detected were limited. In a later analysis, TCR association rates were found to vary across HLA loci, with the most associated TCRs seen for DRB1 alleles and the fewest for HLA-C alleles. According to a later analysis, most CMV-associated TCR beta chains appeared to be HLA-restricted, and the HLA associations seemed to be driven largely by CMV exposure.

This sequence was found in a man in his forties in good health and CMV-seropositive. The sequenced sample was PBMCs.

The bases are TGTGCCAGCAGGGCGGAAGCGCTAACCGGGGAGCTGTTTTTT. This yields the protein CASRAEALTGELFF. The chain uses TRBV27 and TRBJ2-2; the D gene identity is not certain. The CDR3 measures 14 amino acids from cysteine to phenylalanine. The CDR3 DNA has 42 bases and is translated from base 1. According to the germline V gene (reference sequence), CDR1 reads MNHEY and CDR2 reads SMNVEV. The germline ends are 13 bases apart after V is trimmed by 6 bases and J by 5 bases.